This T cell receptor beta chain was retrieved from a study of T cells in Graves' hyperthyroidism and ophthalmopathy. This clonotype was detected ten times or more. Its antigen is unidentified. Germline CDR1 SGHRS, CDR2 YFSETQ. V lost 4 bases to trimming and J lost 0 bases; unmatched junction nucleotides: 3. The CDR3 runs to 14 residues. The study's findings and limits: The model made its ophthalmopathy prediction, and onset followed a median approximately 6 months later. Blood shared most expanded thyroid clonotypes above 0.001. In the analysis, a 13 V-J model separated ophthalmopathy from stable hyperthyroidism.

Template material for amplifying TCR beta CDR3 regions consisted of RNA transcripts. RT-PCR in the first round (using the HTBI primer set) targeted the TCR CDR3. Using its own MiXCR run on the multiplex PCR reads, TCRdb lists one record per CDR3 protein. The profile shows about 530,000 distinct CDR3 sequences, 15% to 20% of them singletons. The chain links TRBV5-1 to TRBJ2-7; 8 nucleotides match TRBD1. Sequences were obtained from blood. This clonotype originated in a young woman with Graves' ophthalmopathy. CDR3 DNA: TGCGCCAGCAGCGCGGGACAGGTCTCCTACGAGCAGTACTTC. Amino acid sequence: CASSAGQVSYEQYF. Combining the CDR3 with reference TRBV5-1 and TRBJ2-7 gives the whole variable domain KAGVTQTPRYLIKTRGQQVTLSCSPISGHRSVSWYQQTPGQGLQFLFEYFSETQRNKGNFPGRFSGRQFSNSRSEMNVSTLELGDSALYLCASSAGQVSYEQYFGPGTRLTVT.